This T cell receptor (beta chain) was profiled in a study of T cells in localized non-small cell lung cancer. Whole-study results and caveats: Heterogeneity is still possible, as just one tumor region was sequenced.

Concerning this clone itself: Its antigen is not identified.

Data came from immunoSEQ multiplex PCR; TCRdb stores just in-frame clones and leaves some out. The sample holds some 39,000 clones, roughly 77% seen once. Germline-derived CDR1 and CDR2 are SNHLY and FYNNEI. The CDR3 spans 15 residues. V was pared by 6 bases and J by 9 bases, with 18 bases between. The rearrangement uses TRBV2 and TRBJ1-6; unclear D gene. The TCR comes from a woman aged 40-70 years with stage II squamous cell lung carcinoma. This material consisted of PBMCs, taken before any cancer treatment. CDR3 sequence (DNA): TGTGCCAGCAGACAGACGGACGGACCCCGTTCACCCCTCCACTTT. Protein sequence: CASRQTDGPRSPLHF.